This T cell receptor (beta chain) is from a study of shared clonotypes between healthy human individuals. Study conclusions and caveats: The authors sampled blood alone, and tissue repertoires likely differ.

Assay execution took place at the deep level. The sorted-subset replicate PCRs were given about 200 ng DNA, which is tens of thousands of T cell genomes. The method was immunoSEQ multiplex PCR; TCRdb's version includes in-frame clones alone and lacks a portion of them. The sample lists millions of clones, about 95% occurring once. CD45RO-negative cells were positively selected for CCR7, leaving out terminally differentiated effector memory CD45RA+ cells. Turning to this clone: Its antigen is currently unknown.

Germline V gene data show CDR1 as SGHNT and CDR2 as YYREEE (reference sequence). This CDR3 contains 15 residues. V shed 0 bases and J shed 5 bases, with 11 bases lying between them. This rearrangement joins TRBV5-4 to TRBJ2-2; D not resolved. Sequencing was performed on naive CD8+ T cells sorted from blood. The TCR sequence derives from a young man in good health. The CDR3 DNA follows: TGTGCCAGCAGCTTGGGGGTTCTAGGTACCGGGGAGCTGTTTTTT. Translated, it gives CASSLGVLGTGELFF.